Listed here are 10 T cell receptor beta chains from one sample, sequenced in a study of cytomegalovirus exposure and HLA in healthy donors. With 60 Vbeta and 13 Jbeta primers, the PCR was carried out. Here immunoSEQ multiplex PCR was the method, and the copy in TCRdb shows in-frame clones only, minus some. In the table there are over 100,000 clones, around 60% of which are singletons. Sequences were obtained from PBMCs. Receptors were obtained from a middle-aged man in good health and CMV-seropositive.

Notes on this clone: Mismatch with germline at one junction end may stem from a read error. CDR3 DNA sequence: TGTGCCATCAGTGAGTCACGGGAGAGAACGGACTTC. Its translation: CAISESRERTDF. V is TRBV10-3 and J is TRBJ2-7; D is possibly TRBD2 (6 bases). Germline CDR1 ENHRY, CDR2 SYGVKD. CDR3 length equals 12 residues.

As regards this clone: A read error may be the cause here, since a much bigger clone is one base away. The chain has TRBV7-9 and TRBJ1-1; D unresolved. Germline values: CDR1 SEHNR, CDR2 FQNEAQ (reference sequence). V shed 8 bases and J shed 0 bases, with 4 bases lying between them. The CDR3 consists of 11 residues. CDR3: CASRVNTEAFF. DNA of the CDR3: TGTGCCAGCCGGGTGAACACTGAAGCTTTCTTT.

The chain employs TRBV5-6 and TRBJ1-2, with no clear D. V lost 4 bases and J lost 3, with 7 bases in between. CDR3 length equals 12 residues. Per the germline V gene, CDR1 is SGHDT and CDR2 is YYEEEE. The CDR3 spells CASSTRDYGYTF. For the CDR3, the DNA is TGTGCCAGCAGCACCCGGGACTATGGCTACACCTTC.

This clone was counted many times. V gene TRBV19 combines with J gene TRBJ1-6; 8 bases agree with TRBD1. CDR1 and CDR2 from the germline V gene are LNHDA and SQIVND (reference sequence). Trimming took 5 bases from V and 0 from J; bases not matched to a gene: 6. This CDR3 contains 17 residues. CDR3 sequence (DNA): TGTGCCAGTAGTCCCCGGGACAGGAGCTCCTATAATTCACCCCTCCACTTT. Translated, it gives CASSPRDRSSYNSPLHF. The full variable domain, rest sourced from reference TRBV19 and TRBJ1-6, is DGGITQSPKYLFRKEGQNVTLSCEQNLNHDAMYWYRQDPGQGLRLIYYSQIVNDFQKGDIAEGYSVSREKKESFPLTVTSAQKNPTAFYLCASSPRDRSSYNSPLHFGNGTRLTVT.

This chain links TRBV18 with TRBJ2-1; 12 bases align to TRBD2. With 3 bases clipped from V and 6 bases from J, the junction kept 9 bases outside the gene matches. CDR1 is KGHSH and CDR2 is LQKENI in the germline V gene. This CDR3 is 17 amino acids long. The CDR3 region is CASSPTSGSWRGNEQFF. The CDR3 region has the DNA TGTGCCAGCTCACCGACTAGCGGGAGTTGGAGAGGCAATGAGCAGTTCTTC.

The J gene is TRBJ2-2, the V gene TRBV18; maybe TRBD1 (5 bases). From germline, CDR1 is KGHSH and CDR2 LQKENI. Trimming shortened V by 5 bases and J by 7 bases, and 8 bases separated the two germline ends. The CDR3 totals 12 residues. This CDR3 reads CASSAGFGELFF. For the CDR3, the DNA is TGTGCCAGCTCAGCAGGGTTCGGGGAGCTGTTTTTT.

The V call is TRBV10-2, the J call TRBJ2-7; D possibly corresponds to TRBD2 (7 bases). The CDR3 is 14 amino acids. V was pared by 8 bases and J by 3 bases, with 17 bases between. Germline CDR1 is WSHSY and CDR2 is SAAADI. The CDR3 DNA follows: TGCGCCAGCTGGGGGGCTGGGGACTACTACGAGCAGTACTTC. It encodes CASWGAGDYYEQYF.

The gene calls are TRBV12-5 and TRBJ2-7; D is ambiguous. Trimming removed 0 bases at V and 2 bases at J, with 20 bases between. This CDR3 is built from 18 residues. From germline, CDR1 is LGHNT and CDR2 FRNRAP. The CDR3 loop is CASGLVRVYPVLTYEQYF. The CDR3 DNA reads as TGTGCTAGTGGTTTGGTACGGGTTTATCCGGTCCTAACCTACGAGCAGTACTTC.

With regard to this clone: Within the sample, other DNA sequences also encode this same CDR3. The CDR3 spells CASSLLGQGNEKLFF. The DNA of the CDR3 is TGTGCCAGCAGTTTATTGGGGCAAGGTAATGAAAAACTGTTTTTT. The chain is built from TRBV27 and TRBJ1-4; tentative D call: TRBD1 (5 bases). This CDR3 has 15 amino acids. CDR1 is MNHEY, CDR2 SMNVEV, per germline (reference sequence). The germline V and J ends were trimmed by 1 base and 4 bases, with 10 bases remaining between them.

The V call is TRBV7-3, the J call TRBJ2-5; 9 bases agree with TRBD1. The J call may be in error: the DNA end matches TRBJ2-7 better. CDR1 SGHTA and CDR2 FQGTGA come from the germline V gene. CDR3 length: 14 residues. Here the CDR3 reads CASRSGTGSHEQYF. In nucleotides, the CDR3 is TGTGCCAGCAGATCCGGGACAGGGTCCCACGAGCAGTACTTC.